This TCR beta chain was observed in a study of T cells in Graves' hyperthyroidism and ophthalmopathy. The authors obtained PBMCs from 9 to 10 ml of fresh peripheral blood. About this clonotype itself: Its antigen is not known.

General study points: Blood held most thyroid clonotypes expanded above 0.001 frequency.

Germline lookup yields CDR1 LGHNA and CDR2 YSLEER. J was trimmed by 2 bases and V by 2 bases; bases with no gene match: 5. The CDR3 spans 18 residues. The investigators amplified TCR beta CDR3 regions from RNA transcripts. Researchers ran a first-round RT-PCR on the TCR CDR3 using the HTBI primer set. TCRdb reprocessed the multiplex PCR reads with MiXCR, giving one entry per CDR3 protein. This sample has roughly 500,000 distinct CDR3 sequences, with approximately 16% found just once. Sequencing was performed on blood. The chain employs TRBV4-3 and TRBJ2-1, with 14 bases aligning to TRBD2. The sequence came from a woman in her thirties with Graves' ophthalmopathy. CDR3 in amino acids: CASSQYPGLAGAYNEQFF. CDR3 in DNA: TGCGCCAGCAGCCAATACCCGGGACTAGCGGGAGCCTACAATGAGCAGTTCTTC.